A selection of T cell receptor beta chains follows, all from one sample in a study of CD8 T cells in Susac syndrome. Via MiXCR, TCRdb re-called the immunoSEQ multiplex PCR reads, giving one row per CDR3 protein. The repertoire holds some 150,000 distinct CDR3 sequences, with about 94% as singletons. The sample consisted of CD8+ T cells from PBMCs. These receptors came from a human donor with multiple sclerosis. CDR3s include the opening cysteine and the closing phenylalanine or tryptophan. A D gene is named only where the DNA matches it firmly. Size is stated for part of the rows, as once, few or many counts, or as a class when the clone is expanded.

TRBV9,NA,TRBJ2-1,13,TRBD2,CASNPGGVNEQFF,TGTGCCAGCAATCCCGGGGGGGTGAATGAGCAGTTCTTC
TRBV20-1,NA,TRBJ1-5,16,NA,CSARDRVDYSNQPQHF,TGCAGTGCTAGAGATCGGGTAGACTATAGCAATCAGCCCCAGCATTTT
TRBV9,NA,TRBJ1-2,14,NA,CASSVGSRPDGYTF,TGTGCCAGCAGCGTAGGTTCCAGACCCGATGGCTACACCTTC
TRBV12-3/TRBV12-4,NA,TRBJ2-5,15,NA,CASSPRDGRGETQYF,TGTGCCAGCAGTCCAAGGGACGGGAGAGGGGAGACCCAGTACTTC
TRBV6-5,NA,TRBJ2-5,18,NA,CASSSGAQYRGRKETQYF,TGTGCCAGCAGTTCGGGGGCCCAGTACAGGGGCCGTAAGGAGACCCAGTACTTC
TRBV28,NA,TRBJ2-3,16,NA,CASSLRGGAYTDTQYF,TGTGCCAGCAGCCTAAGAGGGGGGGCGTATACAGATACGCAGTATTTT
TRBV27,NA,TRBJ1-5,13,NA,CASSLGRRQPQHF,TGTGCCAGCAGTTTAGGGAGACGTCAGCCCCAGCATTTT
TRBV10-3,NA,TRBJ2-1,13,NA,CAITGTDYNEQFF,TGTGCCATCACCGGGACGGATTACAATGAGCAGTTCTTC
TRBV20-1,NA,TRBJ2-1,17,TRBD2,CSADPLPRGGSFDEQFF,TGCAGTGCTGACCCCCTGCCGCGGGGGGGCTCTTTCGATGAGCAGTTCTTC
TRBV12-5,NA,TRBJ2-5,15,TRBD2,CASGPGTSEKETQYF,TGTGCTAGTGGTCCCGGGACTAGCGAAAAAGAGACCCAGTACTTC
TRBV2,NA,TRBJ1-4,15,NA,CASSFGRVSNEKLFF,TGTGCCAGCAGTTTCGGGAGGGTTTCTAATGAAAAACTGTTTTTT
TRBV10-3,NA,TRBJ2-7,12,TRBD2,CASATSVNEQYF,TGTGCCAGCGCGACTAGCGTCAACGAGCAGTACTTC
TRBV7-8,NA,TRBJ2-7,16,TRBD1,CASSSRMGQGSWEQYF,TGTGCCAGCAGCTCGAGAATGGGACAGGGTTCATGGGAGCAGTACTTC
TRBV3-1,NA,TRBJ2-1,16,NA,CASSPHPGRGDNEQFF,TGTGCCAGCAGCCCTCATCCGGGGAGGGGGGACAATGAGCAGTTCTTC
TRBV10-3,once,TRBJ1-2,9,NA,CAIGNGTAF,TGTGCCATCGGTAACGGTACGGCCTTC
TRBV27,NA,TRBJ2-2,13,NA,CASRITETRELFF,TGTGCCAGCAGAATAACCGAAACCCGGGAGCTGTTTTTT
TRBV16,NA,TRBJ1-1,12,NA,CASWARGAEAFF,TGTGCCAGCTGGGCGCGGGGGGCTGAAGCTTTCTTT
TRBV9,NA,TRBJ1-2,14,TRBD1,CASSVGQGSNGYTF,TGTGCCAGCAGCGTAGGACAGGGAAGTAATGGCTACACCTTC
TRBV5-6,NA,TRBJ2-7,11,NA,CASSRFREQYF,TGTGCCAGCAGCCGTTTTCGGGAGCAGTACTTC
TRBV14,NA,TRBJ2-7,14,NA,CASSQGGRGYEQYF,TGTGCCAGCAGCCAAGGAGGCAGGGGATACGAGCAGTACTTC
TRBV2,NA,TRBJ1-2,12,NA,CASIEGTNGYTF,TGTGCCAGCATAGAGGGGACAAATGGCTACACCTTC
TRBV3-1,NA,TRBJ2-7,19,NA,CASSRAPGLRTDGGPEQYF,TGTGCCAGCAGCCGGGCCCCGGGGCTAAGAACGGACGGGGGCCCCGAGCAGTACTTC
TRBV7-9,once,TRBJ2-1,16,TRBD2,CASSFGLAGPYNEQFF,TGTGCCAGCAGCTTCGGGCTAGCGGGGCCTTACAATGAGCAGTTCTTC
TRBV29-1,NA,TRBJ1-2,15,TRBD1,CSVGTGGNRHYGYTF,TGCAGCGTTGGGACAGGGGGCAATCGCCACTATGGCTACACCTTC
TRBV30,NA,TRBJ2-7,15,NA,CAWSVLKRRSYEQYF,TGTGCCTGGAGTGTACTAAAGCGCAGGAGCTACGAGCAGTACTTC
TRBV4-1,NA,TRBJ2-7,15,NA,CASSHQDTSSYEQYF,TGCGCCAGCAGCCATCAAGATACTAGCTCCTACGAGCAGTACTTC
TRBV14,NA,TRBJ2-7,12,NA,CASSQGSSEQYF,TGTGCCAGCAGCCAAGGATCGAGTGAGCAGTACTTC
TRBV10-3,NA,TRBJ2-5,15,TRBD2,CAISLGTSGGETQYF,TGTGCCATCAGCCTCGGAACTAGCGGGGGGGAGACCCAGTACTTC
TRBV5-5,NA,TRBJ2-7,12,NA,CASSPPLYEQYF,TGTGCCAGCAGCCCCCCATTATACGAGCAGTACTTC
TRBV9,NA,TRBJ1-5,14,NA,CASSGQGANQPQHF,TGTGCCAGCAGCGGTCAGGGTGCGAATCAGCCCCAGCATTTT
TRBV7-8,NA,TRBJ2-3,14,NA,CASSLADSTDTQYF,TGTGCCAGCAGCTTAGCCGACAGCACAGATACGCAGTATTTT
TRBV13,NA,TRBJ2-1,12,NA,CASSFYKDEQFF,TGTGCCAGCAGCTTTTACAAGGATGAGCAGTTCTTC
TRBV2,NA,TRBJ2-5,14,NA,CASREGRIQETQYF,TGTGCCAGCAGAGAGGGACGAATCCAAGAGACCCAGTACTTC
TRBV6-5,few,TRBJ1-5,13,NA,CASSQGRNQPQHF,TGTGCCAGCAGTCAAGGCCGAAATCAGCCCCAGCATTTT
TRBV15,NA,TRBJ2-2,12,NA,CATGERTGELFF,TGTGCCACCGGTGAACGAACCGGGGAGCTGTTTTTT
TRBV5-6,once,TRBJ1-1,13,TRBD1,CASRGDDRGEAFF,TGTGCCAGCAGAGGGGACGACAGGGGTGAAGCTTTCTTT
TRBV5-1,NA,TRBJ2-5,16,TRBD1,CASSYRDRGVGETQYF,TGCGCCAGCAGCTACAGGGACAGGGGCGTCGGAGAGACCCAGTACTTC
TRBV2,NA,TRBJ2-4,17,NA,CASSEAADSEGSNIQYF,TGTGCCAGCAGTGAAGCTGCCGACAGTGAGGGTTCAAACATTCAGTACTTC
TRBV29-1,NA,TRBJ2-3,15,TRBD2,CSVGLAGGYTDTQYF,TGCAGCGTTGGACTAGCGGGGGGTTACACAGATACGCAGTATTTT
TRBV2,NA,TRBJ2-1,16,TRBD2,CASSGTGAGRDNEQFF,TGTGCCAGCAGTGGTACTGGAGCAGGGAGGGACAATGAGCAGTTCTTC
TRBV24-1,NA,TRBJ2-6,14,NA,CATSDLAGANVLTF,TGTGCCACCAGTGATTTAGCTGGGGCCAACGTCCTGACTTTC
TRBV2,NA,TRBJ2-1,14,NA,CATQRGGVSNEQFF,TGTGCCACCCAGCGAGGGGGGGTAAGCAATGAGCAGTTCTTC
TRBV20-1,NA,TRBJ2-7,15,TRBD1,CSARSGQGTSYEQYF,TGCAGTGCTAGAAGCGGACAGGGGACCTCCTACGAGCAGTACTTC
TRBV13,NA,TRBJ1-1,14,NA,CASSLGLRITEAFF,TGTGCCAGCAGCTTAGGCCTACGGATCACTGAAGCTTTCTTT
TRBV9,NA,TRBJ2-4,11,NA,CASSSSRIQYF,TGTGCCAGCAGCTCCTCCCGCATTCAGTACTTC
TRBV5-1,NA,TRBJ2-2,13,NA,CASSSPRTGELFF,TGCGCCAGCAGTTCTCCTCGGACCGGGGAGCTGTTTTTT
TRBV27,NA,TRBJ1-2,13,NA,CASSLGVNYGYTF,TGTGCCAGCAGTTTGGGGGTGAACTATGGCTACACCTTC
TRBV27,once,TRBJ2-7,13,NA,CASSLEHPYEQYF,TGTGCCAGCAGTTTAGAGCATCCCTACGAGCAGTACTTC
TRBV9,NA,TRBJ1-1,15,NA,CASSVGGGTDTEAFF,TGTGCCAGCAGCGTAGGGGGGGGCACGGACACTGAAGCTTTCTTT
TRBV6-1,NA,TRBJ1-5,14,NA,CASSEVGLIPPQHF,TGTGCCAGCAGTGAAGTGGGCCTTATTCCGCCCCAGCATTTT
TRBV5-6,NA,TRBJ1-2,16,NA,CASSFTTSVRTDGYTF,TGTGCCAGCAGCTTTACTACCTCGGTTCGGACAGATGGCTACACCTTC
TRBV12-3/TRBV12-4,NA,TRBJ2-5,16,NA,CASSYPMGHNQETQYF,TGTGCCAGCAGTTACCCGATGGGGCATAACCAAGAGACCCAGTACTTC
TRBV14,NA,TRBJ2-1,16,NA,CASSQEEFSDYNEQFF,TGTGCCAGCAGCCAAGAGGAATTTTCGGACTACAATGAGCAGTTCTTC
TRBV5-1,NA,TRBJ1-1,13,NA,CASSFSGGTEAFF,TGCGCCAGCAGCTTCTCCGGGGGCACTGAAGCTTTCTTT
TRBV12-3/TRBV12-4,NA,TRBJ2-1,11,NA,CASSPKEVQFF,TGTGCCAGCAGTCCAAAAGAGGTGCAGTTCTTC
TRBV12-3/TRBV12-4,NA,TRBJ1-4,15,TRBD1,CASSLDRGRGEKLFF,TGTGCCAGCAGTCTCGACAGGGGACGTGGTGAAAAACTGTTTTTT
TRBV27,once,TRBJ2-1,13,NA,CASSLGSSNEQFF,TGTGCCAGCAGTTTGGGGTCTAGCAATGAGCAGTTCTTC